This T cell receptor beta chain was recorded in a study of cytomegalovirus exposure and HLA in healthy donors. Findings of the study overall: CMV antigen specificity was confirmed in vitro for a few CMV-associated chains. Per a prior analysis, the majority of TCR beta V segments were productive roughly 90% or roughly 30% of the time.

13 Jbeta primers and 60 Vbeta primers were used for the PCR. The assay was immunoSEQ multiplex PCR, and TCRdb's table has in-frame clones only and misses some. This table has 210,000 or so clones, roughly four fifths appearing once. About this clone itself: The antigen is not known.

V gave up 3 bases and J gave up 12 bases, with 15 bases separating them. CDR3 length: 13 residues. The germline gives CDR1 SGHDT, CDR2 YYEEEE. The chain has TRBV5-6 and TRBJ1-4, with a weak D call TRBD1 (6 bases). The TCR was taken from a woman between 45 and 60 years old in good health and CMV-seropositive. The sample was PBMCs. The chain's CDR3 is CASSSQGVAELFF. DNA of the CDR3: TGTGCCAGCAGCTCACAGGGAGTCGCTGAACTGTTTTTT.